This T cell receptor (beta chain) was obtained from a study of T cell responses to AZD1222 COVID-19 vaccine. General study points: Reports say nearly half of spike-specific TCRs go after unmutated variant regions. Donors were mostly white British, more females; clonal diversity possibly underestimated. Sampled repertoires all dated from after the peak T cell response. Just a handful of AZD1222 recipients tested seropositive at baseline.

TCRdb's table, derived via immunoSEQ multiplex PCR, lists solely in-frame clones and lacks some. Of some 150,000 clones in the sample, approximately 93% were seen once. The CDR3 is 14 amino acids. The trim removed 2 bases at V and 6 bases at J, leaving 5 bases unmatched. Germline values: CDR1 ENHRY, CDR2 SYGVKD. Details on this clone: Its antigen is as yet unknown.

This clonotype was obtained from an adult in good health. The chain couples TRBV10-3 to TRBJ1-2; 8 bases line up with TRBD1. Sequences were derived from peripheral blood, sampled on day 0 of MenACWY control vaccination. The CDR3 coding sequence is TGTGCCATCAGTGAGACAGGGGGTAATCATGGCTACACCTTC. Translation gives CAISETGGNHGYTF.